These 30 T cell receptor beta chains came from one sample sequenced in a study of PD-L1 blockade in urothelial cancer. The protocol was immunoSEQ multiplex PCR, while the TCRdb copy is restricted to in-frame clones and leaves out a portion. The table lists tens of thousands of clones, roughly nine tenths of them singletons. Time point: pretreatment peripheral blood. This specimen consisted of PBMCs, obtained around atezolizumab (anti-PD-L1) treatment. These receptors originate from a woman aged 60-75 years with urothelial cancer.

This clone came up once. Here the CDR3 reads CASSPIGSPGELFF. As DNA, the CDR3 is TGTGCCAGCTCACCAATTGGGAGTCCCGGGGAGCTGTTTTTT. The V and J genes are TRBV18 and TRBJ2-2, with D tentatively TRBD2 (5 bases). Germline V gene lookup returns CDR1 KGHSH and CDR2 LQKENI. V was trimmed by 2 bases and J by 6 bases, leaving 10 bases between them. The CDR3 sequence is 14 residues long.

The chain couples TRBV7-9 to TRBJ2-7, with 8 bases lining up with TRBD2. This CDR3 spans 14 amino acids. Germline trimming cut 1 base from V and 7 bases from J; bases unmatched to any gene: 6. Germline loops: CDR1 SEHNR, CDR2 FQNEAQ (reference sequence). The CDR3 reads CASSLVQREREQYF. Here the CDR3 DNA reads TGTGCCAGCAGCTTAGTCCAGCGGGAGAGGGAGCAGTACTTC.

CDR3 bases: TGTGCCAGAAGCATCATCAGACCCCCCCAGGGGGATACGCAGTATTTT. This translates into CARSIIRPPQGDTQYF. This chain uses TRBV5-3 with TRBJ2-3; the D gene is possibly TRBD1 (6 bases). TRBV5-3 is filed as an ORF, its function uncertain. The CDR3 runs to 16 residues. V lost 4 bases and J lost 6, with 21 bases in between.

The CDR3 region is CASSSTGTSGHEQYF. The CDR3 bases are TGTGCCAGCAGCTCAACCGGGACTAGCGGGCACGAGCAGTACTTC. This chain links TRBV7-3 with TRBJ2-7; 12 bases fit TRBD2. Germline-derived CDR1 and CDR2 are SGHTA and FQGTGA. CDR3 length: 15 residues. Losses at the gene ends were 4 bases for V and 5 bases for J; bases not matched to a gene: 6.

The rearrangement uses TRBV7-9 and TRBJ2-7; 8 nucleotides align to TRBD2. Germline CDR1 SEHNR, CDR2 FQNEAQ (reference sequence). The CDR3 sequence is 15 residues long. The V gene end was trimmed by 5 bases and the J gene end by 0 bases; junction bases not matched to a gene: 6. CDR3 residues: CASSPQAGDSYEQYF. CDR3 sequence (DNA): TGTGCCAGCAGCCCCCAAGCGGGAGACTCCTACGAGCAGTACTTC. Together with reference TRBV7-9 and TRBJ2-7, the CDR3 gives the full variable domain: DTGVSQNPRHKITKRGQNVTFRCDPISEHNRLYWYRQTLGQGPEFLTYFQNEAQLEKSRLLSDRFSAERPKGSFSTLEIQRTEQGDSAMYLCASSPQAGDSYEQYFGPGTRLTVT.

This chain links TRBV14 with TRBJ1-2; 7 bases fit TRBD1. Germline loops: CDR1 SGHDN, CDR2 FVKESK. This CDR3 has 15 residues. V lost 2 bases to trimming and J lost 1 base; unmatched junction nucleotides: 4. The CDR3 region has the DNA TGTGCCAGCAGCCAACGAGACAGGGTTAACTATGGCTACACCTTC. Its protein is CASSQRDRVNYGYTF.

The V and J genes are TRBV5-6 and TRBJ1-1; 7 nucleotides align to TRBD1. Germline-derived CDR1 and CDR2 are SGHDT and YYEEEE. There are 16 residues in the CDR3. Trimming at V came to 0 bases and at J to 5 bases, leaving 10 bases not matched to a gene. The CDR3 sequence is CASSLDLHRGRTEAFF. The CDR3 coding sequence is TGTGCCAGCAGCTTGGACCTACACAGGGGAAGAACTGAAGCTTTCTTT. The full variable domain, completed using reference TRBV5-6 and TRBJ1-1, is DAGVTQSPTHLIKTRGQQVTLRCSPKSGHDTVSWYQQALGQGPQFIFQYYEEEERQRGNFPDRFSGHQFPNYSSELNVNALLLGDSALYLCASSLDLHRGRTEAFFGQGTRLTVV.

CDR3 nucleotides: TGTGCCAGCAGCTCAGGGGCCCTCAATGAGCAGTTCTTC. This codes for CASSSGALNEQFF. The chain uses TRBV7-7 and TRBJ2-1; perhaps TRBD1 as D (6 bases). Germline V gene lookup returns CDR1 SSHAT and CDR2 FNYEAQ (reference sequence). The CDR3 length is 13 residues. V was trimmed by 4 bases and J by 6 bases, leaving 10 bases between them.

The V and J genes are TRBV4-1 and TRBJ2-7, with 7 bases matching TRBD1. The germline CDR1 and CDR2 sequences are MGHRA and YSYEKL. The CDR3 spans 16 residues. V shed 3 bases and J 0 bases; nucleotides not matched to a gene: 8. The chain's CDR3 is CASSQRGGASSYEQYF. CDR3 DNA: TGCGCCAGCAGCCAGAGAGGGGGCGCATCCTCCTACGAGCAGTACTTC.

This rearrangement joins TRBV9 to TRBJ2-7, with TRBD1 as a possible D gene (5 bases). The CDR3 runs 14 residues. The ends were cut back, 3 bases at V and 6 bases at J, with 16 bases in the middle. The germline CDR1 and CDR2 sequences are SGDLS and YYNGEE. CDR3 sequence reads: CASSASRESVEQYF. In nucleotides, the CDR3 is TGTGCCAGCAGCGCTTCCAGGGAATCGGTCGAGCAGTACTTC.

The chain uses TRBV6-4 and TRBJ2-2, with TRBD2 identical over 8 bases. Germline CDR1 reads MRHNA; CDR2 reads SNTAGT. The V and J ends lost 2 bases and 4 bases, in that order; junction bases with no gene match: 6. This CDR3 is 16 amino acids long. The CDR3 reads CASSDVGGRTTGELFF. The CDR3 nucleotides are TGTGCCAGCAGTGACGTTGGCGGGAGGACCACCGGGGAGCTGTTTTTT.

The chain recombines TRBV6-5 with TRBJ1-5; 9 nucleotides align to TRBD1. The J segment lost 4 bases and the V segment lost 5 bases, leaving 6 bases of the junction unmatched. The germline V gene has CDR1 MNHEY and CDR2 SVGAGI. The CDR3 has 15 amino acids. Written as DNA, the CDR3 is TGTGCCAGCAGTCCGTCCGGGACAGGGAATCAGCCCCAGCATTTT. This codes for CASSPSGTGNQPQHF.

V and J are TRBV20-1 and TRBJ2-1; a possible D gene is TRBD1 (6 bases). Germline V gives CDR1 DFQATT, CDR2 SNEGSKA (reference sequence). There are 11 residues in the CDR3. V lost 5 bases, J lost 13 bases, and 15 bases lay in between. The CDR3 nucleotides read TGCAGTGCTCCCCTGGGGGCAGGTCAGTTCTTC. Translated: CSAPLGAGQFF.

The gene calls are TRBV28 and TRBJ2-1, with 13 bases matching TRBD2. This CDR3 region has 15 residues. Germline V gene lookup returns CDR1 MDHEN and CDR2 SYDVKM. V trimming: 8 bases; J trimming: 4 bases; junction bases outside the gene matches: 5. The CDR3 DNA follows: TGTGCCAGCTTGACTAGCGGGGGGATATACAATGAGCAGTTCTTC. Encoded protein: CASLTSGGIYNEQFF. The entire variable domain, with the rest obtained from reference TRBV28 and TRBJ2-1, is as follows: DVKVTQSSRYLVKRTGEKVFLECVQDMDHENMFWYRQDPGLGLRLIYFSYDVKMKEKGDIPEGYSVSREKKERFSLILESASTNQTSMYLCASLTSGGIYNEQFFGPGTRLTVL.

The V and J genes are TRBV7-9 and TRBJ2-1; 11 positions match TRBD2. The J segment lost 4 bases and the V segment lost 6 bases, leaving 11 bases of the junction unmatched. Germline V gives CDR1 SEHNR, CDR2 FQNEAQ (reference sequence). The CDR3 sequence is 17 residues long. This chain's CDR3 is CASSFRETSGAYNEQFF. CDR3 nucleotides: TGTGCCAGCAGTTTTAGGGAGACTAGCGGGGCGTACAATGAGCAGTTCTTC.

V and J are TRBV19 and TRBJ2-1; tentatively, D is TRBD2 (5 bases). The CDR3 loop spans 13 amino acids. V lost 5 bases, J lost 5 bases, and 10 bases lay in between. From germline, CDR1 is LNHDA and CDR2 SQIVND (reference sequence). The CDR3 DNA reads TGTGCCAGTAGTCCATCGGGGAACAATGAGCAGTTCTTC. Its translation is CASSPSGNNEQFF.

The chain is built from TRBV11-2 and TRBJ1-2; D is uncertain. With 0 bases removed from V and 2 bases from J, the gap between germline ends came to 4 bases. Germline V gene data show CDR1 as SGHAT and CDR2 as FQNNGV. CDR3 length: 13 residues. The CDR3 DNA reads TGTGCCAGCAGCTTAGACAGGAACTATGGCTACACCTTC. Protein: CASSLDRNYGYTF.

This clone was found once. This chain links TRBV4-3 with TRBJ2-1; TRBD2 matches at 7 bases. V lost 1 base and J lost 0; bases outside the gene matches: 3. Germline V lookup: CDR1 LGHNA, CDR2 YSLEER. CDR3 length: 16 amino acids. CDR3 in DNA: TGCGCCAGCAGCCAAGGTCTAGCGGTCTCCTACAATGAGCAGTTCTTC. It translates to CASSQGLAVSYNEQFF.

This clone is a singleton in its sample. The rearrangement links TRBV6-6 to TRBJ2-1; 7 positions match TRBD2. CDR3 length: 15 residues. The J segment lost 6 bases and the V segment lost 5 bases, leaving 10 bases of the junction unmatched. Germline lookup yields CDR1 MNHNY and CDR2 SVGAGI (reference sequence). This CDR3 reads CASSTTNGGFNEQFF. As DNA, the CDR3 is TGTGCCAGCAGTACAACTAACGGGGGGTTCAATGAGCAGTTCTTC.

This rearrangement joins TRBV7-7 to TRBJ2-2; TRBD2 matches at 9 bases. The germline gives CDR1 SSHAT, CDR2 FNYEAQ (reference sequence). The V segment lost 5 bases and the J segment 0 bases; nucleotides outside the gene matches: 1. This CDR3 has 15 amino acids. The CDR3 loop reads CASSPSGANTGELFF. The CDR3 nucleotides are TGTGCCAGCAGCCCTAGCGGGGCGAACACCGGGGAGCTGTTTTTT.

The chain employs TRBV6-5 and TRBJ1-1; D not resolved. CDR1 MNHEY and CDR2 SVGAGI come from the germline V gene. This CDR3 region has 15 residues. V shed 6 bases and J shed 6 bases, with 20 bases lying between them. CDR3 region: CASRRGAPLRAEAFF. For the CDR3, the DNA is TGTGCCAGCAGGCGAGGCGCTCCCCTTAGAGCTGAAGCTTTCTTT.

V and J are TRBV28 and TRBJ2-7, with 13 nucleotides matching TRBD2. This CDR3 has 16 residues. CDR1 and CDR2 from the germline V gene are MDHEN and SYDVKM. J lost 2 bases, V lost 6 bases, and 7 bases had no gene match. The CDR3 coding sequence is TGTGCCAGCAGCTACGGGACTAGCGGGACCCCCTACGAGCAGTACTTC. Translating it yields CASSYGTSGTPYEQYF.

The V call is TRBV29-1, the J call TRBJ1-2; D call uncertain. In germline, CDR1 is SQVTM, CDR2 ANQGSEA. CDR3 length equals 13 residues. V lost 2 bases and J lost 3, with 10 bases in between. CDR3 amino acids: CSVEPLLYYGYTF. The CDR3 region has the DNA TGCAGCGTTGAACCCCTTCTGTACTATGGCTACACCTTC.

This chain joins TRBV9 and TRBJ2-1, with 10 bases identical to TRBD2. V shed 4 bases and J 7 bases; nucleotides not matched to a gene: 8. This CDR3 is built from 15 residues. Germline CDR1 reads SGDLS; CDR2 reads YYNGEE. CDR3 loop: CASSSKAGGGNEQFF. In nucleotides, the CDR3 is TGTGCCAGCAGCTCGAAAGCGGGAGGGGGAAATGAGCAGTTCTTC. The entire variable domain, with the rest obtained from reference TRBV9 and TRBJ2-1, is as follows: DSGVTQTPKHLITATGQRVTLRCSPRSGDLSVYWYQQSLDQGLQFLIQYYNGEERAKGNILERFSAQQFPDLHSELNLSSLELGDSALYFCASSSKAGGGNEQFFGPGTRLTVL.

This chain joins TRBV4-1 and TRBJ1-5, with no clear D. The CDR3 extends over 15 amino acids. CDR1 MGHRA and CDR2 YSYEKL come from the germline V gene. V shed 1 base and J shed 0 bases, with 7 bases lying between them. The CDR3 DNA is TGCGCCAGCAGCCAAGGTGTAGTTAGCAATCAGCCCCAGCATTTT. It is translated as CASSQGVVSNQPQHF.

The CDR3 region has the DNA TGTGCCAGCAGCTTGGAACCGCTTCCAACCTATAGCAATCAGCCCCAGCATTTT. This translates into CASSLEPLPTYSNQPQHF. The chain joins TRBV5-5 to TRBJ1-5; D call uncertain. Trimming shortened V by 0 bases and J by 0 bases, and 16 bases separated the two germline ends. Germline loops: CDR1 SGHKS, CDR2 YYEKEE (reference sequence). The CDR3 is 18 amino acids.

CDR3 in amino acids: CSLAFYNEQFF. CDR3 in DNA: TGCAGTTTAGCGTTCTACAATGAGCAGTTCTTC. The chain employs TRBV20-1 and TRBJ2-1; possibly TRBD2 for D (5 bases). Germline values: CDR1 DFQATT, CDR2 SNEGSKA (reference sequence). The CDR3 loop spans 11 amino acids. V lost 8 bases, J lost 3 bases, and 8 bases lay in between.

This chain joins TRBV4-2 and TRBJ2-4; 8 positions agree with TRBD2. The germline V gene encodes CDR1 LGHNA and CDR2 YNFKEQ. This CDR3 has 14 amino acids. Trimming removed 0 bases from V and 9 bases from J; junction bases left unmatched: 4. The CDR3 coding sequence is TGTGCCAGCAGCCAAGAGACTAGCGATAGCATTCAGTACTTC. Its protein is CASSQETSDSIQYF.

Here the CDR3 reads CASRFQADRGLVDIRNIQYF. Here the CDR3 DNA reads TGTGCAAGTCGCTTCCAAGCGGACAGGGGGCTCGTGGATATCCGGAACATTCAGTACTTC. This chain uses TRBV12-2 with TRBJ2-4; whether TRBD1, the table's D call, matches the DNA was not checked. TRBV12-2 is classified as a pseudogene. The CDR3 covers 20 residues.

The CDR3: CASKSRVITGELFF. CDR3 nucleotide sequence: TGTGCCAGCAAGTCCAGGGTTATCACCGGGGAGCTGTTTTTT. The chain is built from TRBV2 and TRBJ2-2, with D tentatively TRBD1 (5 bases). The CDR3 loop spans 14 amino acids. V was clipped by 7 bases and J by 4 bases, with 13 bases between them. CDR1 SNHLY and CDR2 FYNNEI come from the germline V gene.